This T cell receptor (beta chain) was retrieved from a study of T cell clones after liver transplantation. Overall study results and limits: Graft donor-reactive T cells may have migrated into the graft rather than being deleted. Compared with third party-reactive sequences, donor-reactive ones declined more, independent of withdrawal success.

This clone appeared once. Its specificity is not known. Sequenced by immunoSEQ multiplex PCR; TCRdb stores in-frame clones only, minus some. The table includes 95,000 to 130,000 clones, about nine tenths detected once. The germline V gene encodes CDR1 LGHNA and CDR2 YNFKEQ. Trimming cost V 0 bases and J 0 bases; bases outside gene matches: 4. CDR3 length: 17 amino acids. Sequenced here: CD4+ T cells from blood, sampled 12 months after liver transplant. This receptor was identified in a human patient who received a liver transplant. Some T cells may be supplied by the graft donor. The genes are TRBV4-2 and TRBJ2-2, with 7 bases fitting TRBD2. The CDR3 loop is CASSQEWRETNTGELFF. The DNA for the CDR3 is TGTGCCAGCAGCCAAGAGTGGCGGGAGACGAACACCGGGGAGCTGTTTTTT.